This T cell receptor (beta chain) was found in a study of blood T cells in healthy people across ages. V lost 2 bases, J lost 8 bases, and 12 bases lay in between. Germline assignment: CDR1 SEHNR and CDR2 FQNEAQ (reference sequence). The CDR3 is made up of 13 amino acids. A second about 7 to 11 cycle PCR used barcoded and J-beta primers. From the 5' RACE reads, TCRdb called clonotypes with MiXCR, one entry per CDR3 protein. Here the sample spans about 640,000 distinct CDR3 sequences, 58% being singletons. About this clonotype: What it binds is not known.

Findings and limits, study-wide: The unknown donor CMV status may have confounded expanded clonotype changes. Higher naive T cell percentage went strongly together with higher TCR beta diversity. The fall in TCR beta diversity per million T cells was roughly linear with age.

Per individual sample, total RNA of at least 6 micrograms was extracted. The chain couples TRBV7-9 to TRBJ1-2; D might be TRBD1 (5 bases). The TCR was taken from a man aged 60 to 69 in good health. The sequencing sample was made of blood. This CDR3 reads CASSLSGPSGYTF. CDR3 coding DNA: TGTGCCAGCAGCTTATCGGGGCCTAGCGGCTACACCTTC.